The clone carrying this T cell receptor (beta chain) was found many times. Its antigen is still unknown. This sample is drawn from a study of neurological immune-mediated disorders. The study, taken as a whole, reports: The greatest TCR clonal expansion occurred in HTLV-1-associated myelopathy and the least in multiple sclerosis, which fell below healthy controls. No expanded-clone CDR3 amino acid sequence recurred across subjects, suggesting private TCR-beta repertoires.

The cDNA was produced through 5'RACE with 10-nucleotide random UMIs. Each CDR3 protein gets one entry after TCRdb re-called the 5' RACE reads with MiXCR. The sample contains about 66,000 distinct CDR3 sequences, 4.5% of which appear only once. With 4 bases clipped from V and 5 bases from J, the junction kept 4 bases outside the gene matches. The CDR3 runs 13 residues. Germline loops: CDR1 SEHNR, CDR2 FQNEAQ (reference sequence). Input material: PBMCs. This TCR was sampled from a man aged 30 to 39 with multiple sclerosis. The chain recombines TRBV7-9 with TRBJ1-1; 7 bases fit TRBD1. CDR3 residues: CASSSGGRTEAFF. CDR3 in DNA: TGTGCCAGCAGCTCAGGGGGAAGGACTGAAGCTTTCTTT. The whole variable domain, remainder taken from reference TRBV7-9 and TRBJ1-1, is DTGVSQNPRHKITKRGQNVTFRCDPISEHNRLYWYRQTLGQGPEFLTYFQNEAQLEKSRLLSDRFSAERPKGSFSTLEIQRTEQGDSAMYLCASSSGGRTEAFFGQGTRLTVV.